The rows below give T cell receptor beta chains drawn from one sample of a study of shared clonotypes between healthy human individuals. Some clones are missing from TCRdb's copy, which holds only in-frame ones; the method was immunoSEQ multiplex PCR. The table lists around 2.1 million clones, 90% to 95% of them singletons, with roughly 1.7% in the top ten. Sequencing was carried out using naive CD8+ T cells from PBMCs. The receptors derive from a man in his late teens or twenties in good health. Some clones in this sample may be carry-over from other donors' samples. Both conserved end residues are trimmed from each CDR3. The order of the fields is clone size, J gene, V gene, CDR3 protein. Rows may omit the clone size; those that give it use once, few, many or a size class.

clone_size: NA
j_call: TRBJ1-2
v_call: TRBV9
cdr3_aa: ASSGTGTVYGYT

clone_size: NA
j_call: TRBJ1-5
v_call: TRBV5-6
cdr3_aa: ASSERQNQPQH

clone_size: NA
j_call: TRBJ2-1
v_call: TRBV9
cdr3_aa: ASSTGGVAYNEQF

clone_size: NA
j_call: TRBJ2-7
v_call: TRBV6-5
cdr3_aa: ASRRLAGTYEQY

clone_size: NA
j_call: TRBJ1-5
v_call: TRBV7-3
cdr3_aa: ASSLTGGGNQPQH

clone_size: NA
j_call: TRBJ1-3
v_call: TRBV6-6
cdr3_aa: ASIPGPVAGNTIY

clone_size: NA
j_call: TRBJ2-7
v_call: TRBV10-3
cdr3_aa: AISEGRADEQY

clone_size: NA
j_call: TRBJ1-4
v_call: TRBV11-2
cdr3_aa: ASSTGFGFQGKLF

clone_size: few
j_call: TRBJ1-4
v_call: TRBV4-2
cdr3_aa: ASSQRTGNEKLF

clone_size: NA
j_call: TRBJ1-2
v_call: TRBV28
cdr3_aa: ASSLTPMIGRSGYT

clone_size: NA
j_call: TRBJ2-1
v_call: TRBV7-2
cdr3_aa: ASRQREGRNEQF

clone_size: NA
j_call: TRBJ2-1
v_call: TRBV2
cdr3_aa: ASSVRTSGRVPSDSSYNEQF

clone_size: NA
j_call: TRBJ1-2
v_call: TRBV7-2
cdr3_aa: ASSLTREVLYGYT

clone_size: NA
j_call: TRBJ2-2
v_call: TRBV28
cdr3_aa: ASSPDRTGGITGELF

clone_size: NA
j_call: TRBJ2-7
v_call: TRBV7-2
cdr3_aa: ASSFLQGLNYEQY

clone_size: NA
j_call: TRBJ2-1
v_call: TRBV9
cdr3_aa: ASSVGRGRNEQF

clone_size: NA
j_call: TRBJ1-4
v_call: TRBV13
cdr3_aa: ASSFTTGQLF

clone_size: NA
j_call: TRBJ1-2
v_call: TRBV5-5
cdr3_aa: ASSLDRTGDGGYT

clone_size: NA
j_call: TRBJ1-2
v_call: TRBV5-4
cdr3_aa: ASSAGHSNYGYT

clone_size: NA
j_call: TRBJ2-7
v_call: TRBV28
cdr3_aa: ASSFPERGYEQY

clone_size: NA
j_call: TRBJ2-7
v_call: TRBV4-3
cdr3_aa: ASSQGTGFLSYEQY

clone_size: NA
j_call: TRBJ2-7
v_call: TRBV10-2
cdr3_aa: ASSESEVGTGANPGGDYEQY

clone_size: NA
j_call: TRBJ1-1
v_call: TRBV27
cdr3_aa: VSAISLGNEAF

clone_size: NA
j_call: TRBJ2-2
v_call: TRBV11-3
cdr3_aa: ASSSLPGELF

clone_size: NA
j_call: TRBJ1-5
v_call: TRBV5-1
cdr3_aa: ASSLGAGDNQPQH

clone_size: NA
j_call: TRBJ2-5
v_call: TRBV19
cdr3_aa: ASSTPGLAGGQETQY

clone_size: NA
j_call: TRBJ2-2
v_call: TRBV4-1
cdr3_aa: ASSPNRGQGVRTGELF

clone_size: NA
j_call: TRBJ2-1
v_call: TRBV10-1
cdr3_aa: ASSYTGQWNEQF

clone_size: NA
j_call: TRBJ2-1
v_call: TRBV5-6
cdr3_aa: ASSLGVSYNEQF

clone_size: few
j_call: TRBJ1-4
v_call: TRBV7-9
cdr3_aa: ASSLGGEKLF

clone_size: NA
j_call: TRBJ2-1
v_call: TRBV7-2
cdr3_aa: ASSSTGELLNEQF

clone_size: few
j_call: TRBJ1-1
v_call: TRBV5-1
cdr3_aa: ASSLWTGNTEAF

clone_size: NA
j_call: TRBJ2-5
v_call: TRBV7-6
cdr3_aa: ASSEWTAIPQETQY

clone_size: NA
j_call: TRBJ1-3
v_call: TRBV4-1
cdr3_aa: ASSLLQGAAGNTIY

clone_size: once
j_call: TRBJ1-2
v_call: TRBV27
cdr3_aa: ASSSRDEYGYT

clone_size: few
j_call: TRBJ2-2
v_call: TRBV27
cdr3_aa: ASSLRGNTGELF

clone_size: NA
j_call: TRBJ2-3
v_call: TRBV27
cdr3_aa: ASSIDSSTDTQY

clone_size: NA
j_call: TRBJ2-7
v_call: TRBV10-1
cdr3_aa: ASSESRTVFYEQY

clone_size: NA
j_call: TRBJ1-2
v_call: TRBV7-8
cdr3_aa: ASSLARIYGYT

clone_size: NA
j_call: TRBJ1-5
v_call: TRBV11-2
cdr3_aa: ASSPIYSNQPQH

clone_size: NA
j_call: TRBJ2-5
v_call: TRBV4-1
cdr3_aa: ASGGGDRQETQY

clone_size: NA
j_call: TRBJ2-7
v_call: TRBV28
cdr3_aa: ASSSGPPYSYEQY

clone_size: NA
j_call: TRBJ2-5
v_call: TRBV6-6
cdr3_aa: ASSYLGGTIETQY

clone_size: NA
j_call: TRBJ1-1
v_call: TRBV27
cdr3_aa: ASSLHSRGTEAF

clone_size: NA
j_call: TRBJ2-3
v_call: TRBV7-9
cdr3_aa: ASSVGTSGRRDTQY

clone_size: NA
j_call: TRBJ2-7
v_call: TRBV19
cdr3_aa: ASSINLGYNEQY

clone_size: NA
j_call: TRBJ2-1
v_call: TRBV9
cdr3_aa: ASSLGGRAPDEQF

clone_size: NA
j_call: TRBJ1-1
v_call: TRBV5-1
cdr3_aa: ASSPNGGTEAF

clone_size: once
j_call: TRBJ2-7
v_call: TRBV2
cdr3_aa: ASSETVSYEQY

clone_size: NA
j_call: TRBJ2-7
v_call: TRBV7-9
cdr3_aa: ASSSPQTYEQY

clone_size: NA
j_call: TRBJ2-7
v_call: TRBV6-1
cdr3_aa: ASSEGTSGIILYEQY

clone_size: once
j_call: TRBJ2-5
v_call: TRBV5-1
cdr3_aa: ASSSPRETQY

clone_size: NA
j_call: TRBJ2-1
v_call: TRBV27
cdr3_aa: ASSSSGNYNEQF

clone_size: NA
j_call: TRBJ2-7
v_call: TRBV18
cdr3_aa: ASSEPTGIPYEQY